This paragraph reports one T cell receptor (beta chain). This sample was included in a study of immune reconstitution after stem cell transplant in scleroderma. TCRdb independently ran MiXCR on the RT-PCR reads; one entry per CDR3 protein. Of fewer than 3,000 distinct CDR3 sequences in the sample, approximately 11% were seen once. The specimen was taken before or after autologous hematopoietic stem cell transplantation (not recorded which). The origin of this receptor is a female donor with systemic sclerosis.

CDR3 residues: CASSLAERDSPLHF. The CDR3 DNA reads as TGTGCCAGCAGCTTGGCAGAAAGGGATTCACCCCTCCACTTT. The chain is built from TRBV7-6 and TRBJ1-6; D unclear. The germline V and J ends were trimmed by 3 bases and 8 bases, with 11 bases remaining between them. CDR3 length: 14 residues. CDR1 SGHVS and CDR2 FNYEAQ come from the germline V gene. Drawing the rest from reference TRBV7-6 and TRBJ1-6, the complete variable domain is GAGVSQSPRYKVTKRGQDVALRCDPISGHVSLYWYRQALGQGPEFLTYFNYEAQQDKSGLPNDRFSAERPEGSISTLTIQRTEQRDSAMYRCASSLAERDSPLHFGNGTRLTVT.